This TCR beta chain is from a study of blood T cell repertoires in COVID-19. The Seattle site enrolled patients during active infection and followed them longitudinally. Trimming took 3 bases from V and 2 from J, leaving 11 bases between them. CDR3 length: 15 residues. Germline V lookup: CDR1 SGHVS, CDR2 FQNEAQ. Sequenced by immunoSEQ multiplex PCR; TCRdb stores in-frame clones only, minus some. Of some 120,000 clones listed, approximately 89% are singletons. The clonotype originates from a woman older than 75 with COVID-19, enrolled during active disease. This sequence joins TRBV7-8 and TRBJ1-5; perhaps TRBD1 as D (6 bases). Specimen: peripheral blood. Here the CDR3 reads CASSFQGYGNQPQHF. The CDR3 bases are TGTGCCAGCAGCTTCCAGGGGTACGGCAATCAGCCCCAGCATTTT. The variable domain in full, completed from reference TRBV7-8 and TRBJ1-5, reads GAGVSQSPRYKVAKRGQDVALRCDPISGHVSLFWYQQALGQGPEFLTYFQNEAQLDKSGLPSDRFFAERPEGSVSTLKIQRTQQEDSAVYLCASSFQGYGNQPQHFGDGTRLSIL.